The 26 T cell receptor beta chains in this list originate from one sample, sequenced in a study of cytomegalovirus exposure and HLA in healthy donors. The primer mix had 60 Vbeta and 13 Jbeta primers. The data were produced by immunoSEQ multiplex PCR, yet TCRdb's version contains in-frame clones alone and is incomplete. The table shows 130,000 or so clones, with about two thirds occurring only once. Sequencing was performed on PBMCs. These TCRs come from a man aged 35 to 55 in good health and CMV-seropositive.

This clone was detected a few times. The chain uses TRBV5-1 and TRBJ2-1; 7 nucleotides agree with TRBD2. The CDR3 is made up of 15 amino acids. V shed 0 bases, J shed 5 bases, and the junction held 5 bases outside the gene matches. CDR1 and CDR2 from the germline V gene are SGHRS and YFSETQ. The CDR3 loop is CASSLGSSGNNEQFF. Written as DNA, the CDR3 is TGCGCCAGCAGCTTGGGCTCTAGCGGAAACAATGAGCAGTTCTTC.

The rearrangement uses TRBV18 and TRBJ2-5, with 9 bases matching TRBD1. CDR1 is KGHSH, CDR2 LQKENI, per germline. V gave up 3 bases and J gave up 6 bases; unmatched junction bases: 8. The CDR3 extends over 15 amino acids. The chain's CDR3 is CASSPPGQGIQTQYF. CDR3 coding DNA: TGTGCCAGCTCACCCCCGGGACAGGGAATACAGACCCAGTACTTC. The full variable domain, rest sourced from reference TRBV18 and TRBJ2-5, is NAGVMQNPRHLVRRRGQEARLRCSPMKGHSHVYWYRQLPEEGLKFMVYLQKENIIDESGMPKERFSAEFPKEGPSILRIQQVVRGDSAAYFCASSPPGQGIQTQYFGPGTRLLVL.

The table lists this clone with a count of one. The chain combines TRBV4-1 with TRBJ1-1, with D hard to call. This CDR3 comprises 12 residues. Germline V gene sequence: CDR1 MGHRA, CDR2 YSYEKL. This CDR3 reads CAPRAEGTEAFF. CDR3 DNA sequence: TGCGCTCCTAGGGCGGAGGGCACTGAAGCTTTCTTT.

The rearrangement links TRBV18 to TRBJ2-1; TRBD2 aligns across 12 bases. V lost 4 bases to trimming and J lost 7 bases; unmatched junction nucleotides: 8. From germline, CDR1 is KGHSH and CDR2 LQKENI. The CDR3 spans 16 residues. Written as DNA, the CDR3 is TGTGCCAGCTCACGGACTAGCGGGGCACCAGGGAATGAGCAGTTCTTC. Translated, it gives CASSRTSGAPGNEQFF.

The chain combines TRBV6-6 with TRBJ1-6; a weak D match, TRBD1 (6 bases). The length of the CDR3 is 15 residues. Germline V gives CDR1 MNHNY, CDR2 SVGAGI (reference sequence). V was pared by 6 bases and J by 5 bases, with 14 bases between. CDR3 coding DNA: TGTGCCAGCAGCCCCGCCAGGGGCGATAATTCACCCCTCCACTTT. Protein: CASSPARGDNSPLHF.

V usage is TRBV2 and J usage is TRBJ1-4; 10 bases line up with TRBD1. Unmatched junction bases numbered 3, after V lost 6 bases and J lost 5 bases. The CDR3 is 14 residues long. Germline-derived CDR1 and CDR2 are SNHLY and FYNNEI. CDR3 DNA sequence: TGTGCCAGCAGCGACAGGGGGCTCAATGAAAAACTGTTTTTT. It encodes CASSDRGLNEKLFF.

V is TRBV19 and J is TRBJ1-2, with TRBD1 matching over 8 bases. Looked up from germline, CDR1 is LNHDA and CDR2 is SQIVND (reference sequence). V lost 9 bases to trimming and J lost 4 bases; unmatched junction nucleotides: 4. The CDR3 length is 12 residues. The CDR3 DNA reads as TGTGCCAGCAAGACAGGGGCCTATGGCTACACCTTC. Residues: CASKTGAYGYTF.

V usage is TRBV10-1 and J usage is TRBJ2-7; possibly TRBD1 for D (6 bases). The germline V gene has CDR1 WNHNN and CDR2 SYGVQD (reference sequence). V was pared by 0 bases and J by 6 bases, with 21 bases between. CDR3 length: 17 amino acids. CDR3 nucleotide sequence: TGCGCCAGCAGTGAGTCGATGCTACCCGGGACAAGAAGCGAGCAGTACTTC. The encoded protein is CASSESMLPGTRSEQYF.

The chain employs TRBV11-2 and TRBJ2-1; possible D gene TRBD1, 6 bases. This CDR3 contains 12 residues. V was cut by 4 bases and J by 9 bases, with 10 bases left in between. CDR1 and CDR2 from the germline V gene are SGHAT and FQNNGV. The CDR3, as DNA: TGTGCCAGCAGCTCCCAGGGGAGTGAGCAGTTCTTC. Its translation is CASSSQGSEQFF.

The V call is TRBV9, the J call TRBJ2-7; 10 bases line up with TRBD2. Germline lookup yields CDR1 SGDLS and CDR2 YYNGEE. V lost 0 bases to trimming and J lost 2 bases; unmatched junction nucleotides: 2. The CDR3 contains 15 residues. CDR3 loop: CASSVASGSTYEQYF. The DNA for the CDR3 is TGTGCCAGCAGCGTAGCTAGCGGGAGTACCTACGAGCAGTACTTC.

The V gene is TRBV28, the J gene TRBJ1-1, with TRBD1 as a possible D gene (5 bases). This CDR3 region has 16 residues. Trimming took off 7 bases at V and 0 bases at J, with 18 bases between the two ends. CDR1 MDHEN and CDR2 SYDVKM come from the germline V gene. As DNA, the CDR3 is TGTGCCAGCACCCAAACGGTGGGGGGGATGAACACTGAAGCTTTCTTT. It specifies CASTQTVGGMNTEAFF.

This clone was detected only a few times. V usage is TRBV10-2 and J usage is TRBJ1-5, with 8 bases matching TRBD1. This CDR3 has 13 amino acids. Germline-derived CDR1 and CDR2 are WSHSY and SAAADI. Trimming cost V 5 bases and J 7 bases; bases outside gene matches: 4. CDR3 coding DNA: TGCGCCAGCAGTCGACAGGGGATCCAGCCCCAGCATTTT. Its translation is CASSRQGIQPQHF.

This chain links TRBV5-6 with TRBJ2-2; D gene unclear. V was cut by 1 base and J by 1 base, with 20 bases left in between. The CDR3 has 19 residues. The V gene's germline CDR1 is SGHDT and CDR2 YYEEEE. CDR3 in DNA: TGTGCCAGCAGCTTGCTATCGGGTCTCGGAAGAGGGAACACCGGGGAGCTGTTTTTT. It translates to CASSLLSGLGRGNTGELFF. The whole variable domain, remainder taken from reference TRBV5-6 and TRBJ2-2, is DAGVTQSPTHLIKTRGQQVTLRCSPKSGHDTVSWYQQALGQGPQFIFQYYEEEERQRGNFPDRFSGHQFPNYSSELNVNALLLGDSALYLCASSLLSGLGRGNTGELFFGEGSRLTVL.

The CDR3 loop is CASSSSQETQYF. Here the CDR3 DNA reads TGTGCCAGCAGCTCCAGCCAAGAGACCCAGTACTTC. The chain joins TRBV13 to TRBJ2-5; D uncertain. Germline CDR1 is PRHDT and CDR2 is FYEKMQ (reference sequence). The CDR3 loop spans 12 amino acids. Trimming removed 4 bases at V and 1 base at J, with 4 bases between. The full variable domain, rest sourced from reference TRBV13 and TRBJ2-5, is AAGVIQSPRHLIKEKRETATLKCYPIPRHDTVYWYQQGPGQDPQFLISFYEKMQSDKGSIPDRFSAQQFSDYHSELNMSSLELGDSALYFCASSSSQETQYFGPGTRLLVL.

The chain carries TRBV9 and TRBJ1-3; no definite D call. Germline assignment: CDR1 SGDLS and CDR2 YYNGEE. The CDR3 sequence is 14 residues long. Between the trimmed V and J ends, which lost 0 bases and 1 base, there was a span of 5 bases. DNA of the CDR3: TGTGCCAGCAGCGTAGAGACATCTGGAAACACCATATATTTT. As protein: CASSVETSGNTIYF.

This clone showed up just a few times. The genes are TRBV6-5 and TRBJ1-2, with 8 positions matching TRBD1. This CDR3 spans 14 amino acids. V trimming: 0 bases; J trimming: 7 bases; junction bases outside the gene matches: 4. CDR1 is MNHEY, CDR2 SVGAGI, per germline. The CDR3 region has the DNA TGTGCCAGCAGTTACTCTGGACAGGGAGGTGGCTACACCTTC. Its translation: CASSYSGQGGGYTF.

The genes are TRBV25-1 and TRBJ2-2, with 8 bases identical to TRBD1. Germline trimming cut 2 bases from V and 4 bases from J; bases unmatched to any gene: 3. The CDR3 is made up of 15 amino acids. Germline V lookup: CDR1 MGHDK, CDR2 SYGVNS. The CDR3 nucleotides are TGTGCCAGCAGTGAAGTGGACAGGGCCACCGGGGAGCTGTTTTTT. Translation gives CASSEVDRATGELFF.

Worth noting for this clone: Mismatch with germline at one junction end may stem from a read error. The chain has TRBV28 and TRBJ2-1; 11 bases map to TRBD2. Per the germline V gene, CDR1 is MDHEN and CDR2 is SYDVKM. The CDR3 loop spans 12 amino acids. The CDR3 region has the DNA TGTGCCAGCACTTTAGCGGGGGGGCTAAGGATCTTC. Translated, it gives CASTLAGGLRIF.

The V and J genes are TRBV18 and TRBJ2-7; weak D call: TRBD2 (5 bases). The CDR3 runs 15 residues. Germline V lookup: CDR1 KGHSH, CDR2 LQKENI. V lost 0 bases and J 4 bases, leaving 13 bases between the germline ends. The CDR3 reads CASSPPSGWTYEQYF. Here the CDR3 DNA reads TGTGCCAGCTCACCACCCTCGGGGTGGACGTACGAGCAGTACTTC.

V gene TRBV5-1 combines with J gene TRBJ2-7; 8 bases fit TRBD2. The CDR3 is made up of 14 amino acids. Trimming took 1 base from V and 3 from J; bases not matched to a gene: 3. Looked up from germline, CDR1 is SGHRS and CDR2 is YFSETQ. CDR3 bases: TGCGCCAGCAGCTTGCGGACTAGCAGCTACGAGCAGTACTTC. Amino acid sequence: CASSLRTSSYEQYF. The entire variable domain, with the rest obtained from reference TRBV5-1 and TRBJ2-7, is as follows: KAGVTQTPRYLIKTRGQQVTLSCSPISGHRSVSWYQQTPGQGLQFLFEYFSETQRNKGNFPGRFSGRQFSNSRSEMNVSTLELGDSALYLCASSLRTSSYEQYFGPGTRLTVT.

The rearrangement uses TRBV9 and TRBJ2-3, with 7 bases fitting TRBD2. This CDR3 comprises 14 residues. In germline, CDR1 is SGDLS, CDR2 YYNGEE. Trimming removed 2 bases from V and 4 bases from J; junction bases left unmatched: 4. This chain's CDR3 is CASSVHTSADTQYF. CDR3 nucleotides: TGTGCCAGCAGCGTTCATACTAGCGCAGATACGCAGTATTTT.

The genes are TRBV6-1 and TRBJ2-1, with D maybe TRBD1 (6 bases). V was cut by 6 bases and J by 1 base, with 16 bases left in between. Germline lookup yields CDR1 MNHNS and CDR2 SASEGT. The CDR3 totals 16 residues. CDR3 amino acids: CASSEIQGKSYNEQFF. CDR3 nucleotides: TGTGCCAGCAGCGAAATACAGGGAAAGTCCTACAATGAGCAGTTCTTC.

The gene calls are TRBV5-6 and TRBJ2-7; maybe TRBD2 (5 bases). The germline V and J ends were trimmed by 0 bases and 6 bases, with 19 bases remaining between them. The CDR3 consists of 16 residues. CDR1 SGHDT and CDR2 YYEEEE come from the germline V gene. The CDR3 sequence is CASSLAAGGYVGEQYF. The CDR3 DNA follows: TGTGCCAGCAGCTTGGCGGCCGGCGGGTACGTGGGCGAGCAGTACTTC.

V usage is TRBV4-1 and J usage is TRBJ1-2; 7 bases are a match to TRBD1. V shed 4 bases, J shed 3 bases, and the junction held 8 bases outside the gene matches. CDR1 and CDR2 (germline): MGHRA, YSYEKL. This CDR3 is built from 15 residues. The CDR3 is CASSPVGQGDYGYTF. The CDR3 DNA reads TGCGCCAGCAGCCCTGTGGGGCAGGGGGACTATGGCTACACCTTC.

This clone was detected a few times. The DNA for the CDR3 is TGTGCCAGCAGCGTAGCTAGCGGGAGGGTCTGCGAGCAGTACTTC. Translation gives CASSVASGRVCEQYF. The genes are TRBV9 and TRBJ2-7; TRBD2 aligns across 12 bases. Germline CDR1 reads SGDLS; CDR2 reads YYNGEE. V trimming: 0 bases; J trimming: 6 bases; junction bases outside the gene matches: 4. This CDR3 spans 15 amino acids.

This sequence joins TRBV9 and TRBJ1-6, with D tentatively TRBD1 (6 bases). The V gene lost 4 bases and the J gene lost 2 bases, with 13 bases spanning the gap. CDR1 is SGDLS, CDR2 YYNGEE, per germline. The CDR3 sequence is 16 residues long. The CDR3 coding sequence is TGTGCCAGCAGCCCAGGGAGGGGGGCCTATAATTCACCCCTCCACTTT. It yields the protein CASSPGRGAYNSPLHF.